These T cell receptor beta chains were read from a single sample in a study of Ad26.COV2.S vaccination and SARS-CoV-2 variants. Clones were sequenced by immunoSEQ multiplex PCR, and TCRdb holds only the in-frame ones, with some missing. The table includes about 280,000 clones, about 87% detected once. Sequencing used peripheral blood, obtained in a trial of Ad26.COV2.S vaccine versus placebo. The receptor source for this set is a person aged 18-60 years who received the Ad26.COV2.S COVID-19 vaccine or a placebo. The CDR3 runs from the conserved cysteine through the conserved F or W. Fields, in order: J gene, clone size, D gene, V gene, CDR3 DNA, CDR3 protein. A D gene is named only where the DNA matches it firmly. Size tells how often a clone was seen (once, few, many) or the class of an expanded clone, and some rows leave it out.

J gene: TRBJ1-2
clone size: once
D gene: .
V gene: TRBV28
CDR3 DNA: TGTGCCAGCAGGTCCAGGGGAGGGGAACATGGCTACACCTTC
CDR3 protein: CASRSRGGEHGYTF

J gene: TRBJ1-1
clone size: .
D gene: .
V gene: TRBV7-9
CDR3 DNA: TGTGCCAGCAGTCACGTCCCTGAAGCTTTCTTT
CDR3 protein: CASSHVPEAFF

J gene: TRBJ1-2
clone size: .
D gene: .
V gene: TRBV28
CDR3 DNA: TGTGCCAGCAGTTTAGCCCCCGACAGTTCCCGGGGCTACACCTTC
CDR3 protein: CASSLAPDSSRGYTF

J gene: TRBJ1-2
clone size: once
D gene: TRBD1
V gene: TRBV18
CDR3 DNA: TGTGCCAGCTCACCCCTGTCCGAGCCAGGGGGCCGGTATGGCTACACCTTC
CDR3 protein: CASSPLSEPGGRYGYTF

J gene: TRBJ1-6
clone size: .
D gene: .
V gene: TRBV6-5
CDR3 DNA: TGTGCCAGCAACACAGGGTACTATAATTCACCCCTCCACTTT
CDR3 protein: CASNTGYYNSPLHF

J gene: TRBJ1-1
clone size: .
D gene: .
V gene: TRBV5-4
CDR3 DNA: TGTGCCAGCAGTCGCACAGGGAACACTGAAGCTTTCTTT
CDR3 protein: CASSRTGNTEAFF

J gene: TRBJ2-1
clone size: .
D gene: TRBD2
V gene: TRBV7-3
CDR3 DNA: TGTGCCAGCAGCTTAACTGGGAGGGCGGGCGATGAGCAGTTCTTC
CDR3 protein: CASSLTGRAGDEQFF

J gene: TRBJ2-1
clone size: .
D gene: .
V gene: TRBV3-1/TRBV3-2
CDR3 DNA: TGTGCCAGCAGCCAAGGGTTCAATGAGCAGTTCTTC
CDR3 protein: CASSQGFNEQFF

J gene: TRBJ2-7
clone size: .
D gene: TRBD2
V gene: TRBV5-1
CDR3 DNA: TGCGCCAGCAGCTTGGGGGTCACTGGACTAGTGGTCAACGAGCAGTACTTC
CDR3 protein: CASSLGVTGLVVNEQYF

J gene: TRBJ1-1
clone size: .
D gene: .
V gene: TRBV2
CDR3 DNA: TGTGCCAGCAGTGAGGGGGTATCGGGCACTGAAGCTTTCTTT
CDR3 protein: CASSEGVSGTEAFF

J gene: TRBJ2-3
clone size: .
D gene: .
V gene: TRBV6-5
CDR3 DNA: TGTGCCACCAGGGGAGGGGCCCGTGGCACAGATACGCAGTATTTT
CDR3 protein: CATRGGARGTDTQYF

J gene: TRBJ2-3
clone size: once
D gene: TRBD1
V gene: TRBV10-3
CDR3 DNA: TGTGCCATCAGTCCGGGACAGGGAACAGATACGCAGTATTTT
CDR3 protein: CAISPGQGTDTQYF

J gene: TRBJ2-7
clone size: .
D gene: .
V gene: TRBV7-2
CDR3 DNA: TGTGCCAGCAGCTTAGGCCGGGGGCGCCTCGAGCAGTACTTC
CDR3 protein: CASSLGRGRLEQYF

J gene: TRBJ2-1
clone size: .
D gene: .
V gene: TRBV5-1
CDR3 DNA: TGCGCCAGCAGATTGGGGAGATCGGATGAGCAGTTCTTC
CDR3 protein: CASRLGRSDEQFF

J gene: TRBJ2-1
clone size: once
D gene: TRBD2
V gene: TRBV30
CDR3 DNA: TGTGCCTGGAGCTATGGGGAGGGGCCCTACAATGAGCAGTTCTTC
CDR3 protein: CAWSYGEGPYNEQFF

J gene: TRBJ2-7
clone size: .
D gene: .
V gene: TRBV5-5
CDR3 DNA: TGTGCCAGCAGCTTGGAAGTTGGCTACGAGCAGTACTTC
CDR3 protein: CASSLEVGYEQYF

J gene: TRBJ2-1
clone size: .
D gene: TRBD1
V gene: TRBV28
CDR3 DNA: TGTGCCAGCAGTTTGGGTGGTGCAGGGGGTAATTATGAGCAGTTCTTC
CDR3 protein: CASSLGGAGGNYEQFF

J gene: TRBJ2-1
clone size: .
D gene: .
V gene: TRBV28
CDR3 DNA: TGTGCCAGCATCAAACACAATGAGCAGTTCTTC
CDR3 protein: CASIKHNEQFF

J gene: TRBJ1-5
clone size: .
D gene: .
V gene: TRBV2
CDR3 DNA: TGTGCCACCAAGCCCTTTGCGGGGGGCAATCAGCCCCAGCATTTT
CDR3 protein: CATKPFAGGNQPQHF

J gene: TRBJ2-7
clone size: .
D gene: TRBD2
V gene: TRBV7-9
CDR3 DNA: TGTGCCAGCAGCTTAGGTCTAGCGGGGACCTCCTACGAGCAGTACTTC
CDR3 protein: CASSLGLAGTSYEQYF

J gene: TRBJ2-6
clone size: once
D gene: .
V gene: TRBV7-2
CDR3 DNA: TGTGCCAGCAGCTTAGGGGGGCACGGGGCCAACGTCCTGACTTTC
CDR3 protein: CASSLGGHGANVLTF

J gene: TRBJ2-1
clone size: .
D gene: TRBD2
V gene: TRBV18
CDR3 DNA: TGTGCCAGCACAACGGGGGGACTAGCCCCCAATGAGCAGTTCTTC
CDR3 protein: CASTTGGLAPNEQFF

J gene: TRBJ1-6
clone size: .
D gene: .
V gene: TRBV6-5
CDR3 DNA: TGTGCCAGCAGAGGAGGGTCACCCCTCCACTTT
CDR3 protein: CASRGGSPLHF

J gene: TRBJ1-6
clone size: .
D gene: .
V gene: TRBV6-5
CDR3 DNA: TGTGCCAGCAGTTACTCACGGAGAGGAGAGAATTCACCCCTCCACTTT
CDR3 protein: CASSYSRRGENSPLHF

J gene: TRBJ2-1
clone size: .
D gene: TRBD1
V gene: TRBV7-9
CDR3 DNA: TGTGCCAGCAGCCCAGGGGGTTTGCAGTTCTTC
CDR3 protein: CASSPGGLQFF

J gene: TRBJ2-1
clone size: .
D gene: .
V gene: TRBV19
CDR3 DNA: TGTGCCAGTGCTGGGGGCGAGGGGCAGTTCTTC
CDR3 protein: CASAGGEGQFF

J gene: TRBJ2-5
clone size: .
D gene: TRBD1
V gene: TRBV4-1
CDR3 DNA: TGCGCCAGCAGCCAAGCCTCCTCCGGGACAGGGAAGGAGACCCAGTACTTC
CDR3 protein: CASSQASSGTGKETQYF

J gene: TRBJ1-5
clone size: .
D gene: .
V gene: TRBV19
CDR3 DNA: TGTGCCAGTAGTGTGGGTCACAATCAGCCCCAGCATTTT
CDR3 protein: CASSVGHNQPQHF

J gene: TRBJ1-1
clone size: .
D gene: .
V gene: TRBV7-3
CDR3 DNA: TGTGCCAGCAGCTTTCTGAAGGGGACTGAAGCTTTCTTT
CDR3 protein: CASSFLKGTEAFF

J gene: TRBJ2-1
clone size: .
D gene: .
V gene: TRBV19
CDR3 DNA: TGTGCCAGTAGTATAGAAGGGTCCGATTGGTCCTACAATGAGCAGTTCTTC
CDR3 protein: CASSIEGSDWSYNEQFF

J gene: TRBJ1-5
clone size: .
D gene: .
V gene: TRBV4-1
CDR3 DNA: TGCGCCAGCAGCCAAAATACAGGGACCCAGCCCCAGCATTTT
CDR3 protein: CASSQNTGTQPQHF

J gene: TRBJ1-5
clone size: .
D gene: TRBD1
V gene: TRBV2
CDR3 DNA: TGTGCCAGCAGCTTTTCCGGGACAGGGAACAATCAGCCCCAGCATTTT
CDR3 protein: CASSFSGTGNNQPQHF

J gene: TRBJ2-7
clone size: .
D gene: TRBD2
V gene: TRBV3-1/TRBV3-2
CDR3 DNA: TGTGCCAGCAGCTCAACCTTAGCGGGACCCTACGAGCAGTACTTC
CDR3 protein: CASSSTLAGPYEQYF

J gene: TRBJ1-1
clone size: .
D gene: .
V gene: TRBV20-1
CDR3 DNA: TGCAGTGCCGATCGGGGAGGTGAAGCTTTCTTT
CDR3 protein: CSADRGGEAFF

J gene: TRBJ2-3
clone size: once
D gene: TRBD2
V gene: TRBV7-2
CDR3 DNA: TGTGCCAGCAGACTAGCGGGGGCCCACACAGATACGCAGTATTTT
CDR3 protein: CASRLAGAHTDTQYF

J gene: TRBJ2-3
clone size: .
D gene: .
V gene: TRBV6-5
CDR3 DNA: TGTGCCAGCAGCGCCGGGGGAGGCACAGATACGCAGTATTTT
CDR3 protein: CASSAGGGTDTQYF

J gene: TRBJ1-2
clone size: .
D gene: TRBD1
V gene: TRBV18
CDR3 DNA: TGTGCCAGCTCACCGGACAGGGACTATGGCTACACCTTC
CDR3 protein: CASSPDRDYGYTF

J gene: TRBJ2-7
clone size: .
D gene: .
V gene: TRBV3-1/TRBV3-2
CDR3 DNA: TGTGCCAGCAGCCAAGACGGCGGGATAAGCTACGAGCAGTACTTC
CDR3 protein: CASSQDGGISYEQYF

J gene: TRBJ1-1
clone size: .
D gene: TRBD1
V gene: TRBV9
CDR3 DNA: TGTGCCAGCAGCCGAGGGGACAGCACTGAAGCTTTCTTT
CDR3 protein: CASSRGDSTEAFF

J gene: TRBJ1-1
clone size: .
D gene: .
V gene: TRBV14
CDR3 DNA: TGTGCCAGCAGCAGCTACCACATGAACACTGAAGCTTTCTTT
CDR3 protein: CASSSYHMNTEAFF

J gene: TRBJ2-1
clone size: .
D gene: TRBD1
V gene: TRBV5-1
CDR3 DNA: TGCGCCAGCAGCCGGGGACAGGGCTTTAATGAGCAGTTCTTC
CDR3 protein: CASSRGQGFNEQFF

J gene: TRBJ1-2
clone size: .
D gene: .
V gene: TRBV7-9
CDR3 DNA: TGTGCCAGCAGCACCGCAGGCCGAGCTAACTATGGCTACACCTTC
CDR3 protein: CASSTAGRANYGYTF

J gene: TRBJ2-1
clone size: .
D gene: TRBD2
V gene: TRBV6-1
CDR3 DNA: TGTGCCAGCAGTGACTGGACTAGCGGGAGGGTCCGGAACAATGAGCAGTTCTTC
CDR3 protein: CASSDWTSGRVRNNEQFF

J gene: TRBJ2-5
clone size: .
D gene: TRBD2
V gene: TRBV4-1
CDR3 DNA: TGCGCCAGCAGCCAAGGAGCGGGAGGGGACCAAGAGACCCAGTACTTC
CDR3 protein: CASSQGAGGDQETQYF

J gene: TRBJ2-5
clone size: .
D gene: .
V gene: TRBV9
CDR3 DNA: TGTGCCAGCAGCATCTCACTCCCCTCCGGGACCAACCAAGAGACCCAGTACTTC
CDR3 protein: CASSISLPSGTNQETQYF

J gene: TRBJ2-3
clone size: .
D gene: TRBD2
V gene: TRBV9
CDR3 DNA: TGTGCCAGCAGCGTTAGCGGGAGTGAGGCGTATGATACGCAGTATTTT
CDR3 protein: CASSVSGSEAYDTQYF

J gene: TRBJ1-1
clone size: .
D gene: .
V gene: TRBV7-2
CDR3 DNA: TGTGCCAGCAGCTTAGGTGGGGGAAGGTCGGCTTTCTTT
CDR3 protein: CASSLGGGRSAFF

J gene: TRBJ1-1
clone size: .
D gene: .
V gene: TRBV3-1/TRBV3-2
CDR3 DNA: TGTGCCAGCAGCAAGGGGGTGAACACTGAAGCTTTCTTT
CDR3 protein: CASSKGVNTEAFF

J gene: TRBJ1-4
clone size: .
D gene: .
V gene: TRBV4-1
CDR3 DNA: TGCGCCAGCAGTCCACAGGAATTGACTAATGAAAAACTGTTTTTT
CDR3 protein: CASSPQELTNEKLFF

J gene: TRBJ2-7
clone size: .
D gene: TRBD1
V gene: TRBV5-1
CDR3 DNA: TGCGCCAGCAGCTCGGGACAGGTTTCCCTCTACGAGCAGTACTTC
CDR3 protein: CASSSGQVSLYEQYF

J gene: TRBJ2-1
clone size: .
D gene: TRBD2
V gene: TRBV19
CDR3 DNA: TGTGCCAGTAGGGTAGCGGGAGGACAGTACAATGAGCAGTTCTTC
CDR3 protein: CASRVAGGQYNEQFF

J gene: TRBJ2-2
clone size: .
D gene: .
V gene: TRBV5-1
CDR3 DNA: TGCGCCAGCAGCTTGGACACAGCGATGATGAACACCGGGGAGCTGTTTTTT
CDR3 protein: CASSLDTAMMNTGELFF

J gene: TRBJ1-3
clone size: .
D gene: .
V gene: TRBV7-8
CDR3 DNA: TGTGCCAGCAGCTTAAGGGTAGCACAGGGTGGAAACACCATATATTTT
CDR3 protein: CASSLRVAQGGNTIYF

J gene: TRBJ1-6
clone size: .
D gene: TRBD1
V gene: TRBV27
CDR3 DNA: TGTGCCAGCAGTTTATCGACAGGGAGCTCCTATAATTCACCCCTCCACTTT
CDR3 protein: CASSLSTGSSYNSPLHF

J gene: TRBJ1-2
clone size: .
D gene: .
V gene: TRBV23-1
CDR3 DNA: TGCGCCAGCAGTCAATCAAGGGGGGGGCATGGCTACACCTTC
CDR3 protein: CASSQSRGGHGYTF